This is a list of T cell receptor beta chains from one sample in a study of OX40 agonist ivuxolimab in advanced cancers. Clones were sequenced by immunoSEQ multiplex PCR, and TCRdb holds only the in-frame ones, with some missing. The repertoire holds tens of thousands of clones, more than 85% seen once, with 0.95% to 1.3% in the top ten. The source was CD4+ or CD8+ T cells sorted from blood, collected in a trial of the OX40 agonist ivuxolimab. Receptors originate from an adult with an advanced solid tumor such as melanoma, head and neck, liver or kidney cancer. The CDR3 runs from the conserved cysteine through the conserved F or W. Each record gives: V gene, J gene, clone size, D gene, CDR3 DNA, CDR3 protein. The D gene is left open where the match is weak. Size values are once, few and many counts, or a class for expanded clones, and some rows have none.

V: TRBV5-8; J: TRBJ2-7; size: .; D: .; DNA: TGTGCCAGCAGCTTGGGTCTAGCGAGGGGCGAGCAGTACTTC; CDR3: CASSLGLARGEQYF
V: TRBV9; J: TRBJ2-2; size: .; D: TRBD2; DNA: TGTGCCAGCAGCGTCGGACTAGGATTCACCGGGGAGCTGTTTTTT; CDR3: CASSVGLGFTGELFF
V: TRBV11-2; J: TRBJ2-7; size: .; D: TRBD1; DNA: TGTGCCAGCAGCTTATCTACAGGGGGCGGGTACGAGCAGTACTTC; CDR3: CASSLSTGGGYEQYF
V: TRBV11-3; J: TRBJ2-7; size: .; D: .; DNA: TGTGCCAGCAGTCCACGAAGCTCCTACGAGCAGTACTTC; CDR3: CASSPRSSYEQYF
V: TRBV30; J: TRBJ2-5; size: .; D: .; DNA: TGTGCCTGGAGTCCGGGCTCAAAAGAGACCCAGTACTTC; CDR3: CAWSPGSKETQYF
V: TRBV19; J: TRBJ2-3; size: .; D: .; DNA: TGTGCCAGTAGTTCCTATTGGGACACTAGCACAGATACGCAGTATTTT; CDR3: CASSSYWDTSTDTQYF
V: TRBV5-1; J: TRBJ1-4; size: .; D: .; DNA: TGCGCCAGCAGCTTGGCCGGGGATGGAACTAATGAAAAACTGTTTTTT; CDR3: CASSLAGDGTNEKLFF
V: TRBV11-2; J: TRBJ2-1; size: .; D: TRBD2; DNA: TGTGCCAGCAGCTTAGGGACTAGCGGGAGGGCCGGAAATGAGCAGTTCTTC; CDR3: CASSLGTSGRAGNEQFF
V: TRBV7-2; J: TRBJ1-1; size: .; D: .; DNA: TGTGCCAGCAGCTTAGGTGGGGTGTCGAACACTGAAGCTTTCTTT; CDR3: CASSLGGVSNTEAFF
V: TRBV18; J: TRBJ1-3; size: once; D: TRBD1; DNA: TGTGCCAGCTCACCCCCAGGGGGGATCTCTGGAAACACCATATATTTT; CDR3: CASSPPGGISGNTIYF
V: TRBV7-9; J: TRBJ2-7; size: .; D: TRBD2; DNA: TGTGCCAGCAGCTTAGGCGCGGGAGGGCCGGGCGAGCAGTACTTC; CDR3: CASSLGAGGPGEQYF
V: TRBV21-1; J: TRBJ2-5; size: few; D: .; DNA: TGTGCCAGCAGCACCTACCGACAGGATGAGTTGGAGACCCAGTACTTC; CDR3: CASSTYRQDELETQYF
V: TRBV5-1; J: TRBJ1-1; size: .; D: .; DNA: TGCGCCAGCAGCGCCGGGACCCTGGGCACTGAAGCTTTCTTT; CDR3: CASSAGTLGTEAFF
V: TRBV30; J: TRBJ2-1; size: .; D: TRBD2; DNA: TGTGCCTGGAGCGTCGAACTAGCGGGACAAAAGCAGTTCTTC; CDR3: CAWSVELAGQKQFF
V: TRBV28; J: TRBJ1-6; size: .; D: .; DNA: TGTGCCAGCAGTTACCAGAATTCACCCCTCCACTTT; CDR3: CASSYQNSPLHF
V: TRBV6-6; J: TRBJ2-7; size: .; D: .; DNA: TGTGCCAGCAGTTACGGGCTTGGTGAGCAGTACTTC; CDR3: CASSYGLGEQYF
V: TRBV7-2; J: TRBJ2-2; size: .; D: TRBD1; DNA: TGTGCCAGCAGTCCGGGACAGGGGGCAACCGGGGAGCTGTTTTTT; CDR3: CASSPGQGATGELFF
V: TRBV6-5; J: TRBJ2-3; size: .; D: .; DNA: TGTGCCAGCAGTTACCGCCTTTCCACAGATACGCAGTATTTT; CDR3: CASSYRLSTDTQYF
V: TRBV10-1; J: TRBJ2-5; size: .; D: .; DNA: TGCGCCAGCAGTGAGTCGGGTAGCGGAAGCCAAGAGACCCAGTACTTC; CDR3: CASSESGSGSQETQYF
V: TRBV18; J: TRBJ2-7; size: .; D: TRBD1; DNA: TGTGCCAGCTCCCCCCGGGACAGGGGGTTCGAGCAGTACTTC; CDR3: CASSPRDRGFEQYF
V: TRBV7-3; J: TRBJ2-3; size: once; D: TRBD1; DNA: TGTGCCAGCAGACCCCGACAGGGTTCATCTAGCACAGATACGCAGTATTTT; CDR3: CASRPRQGSSSTDTQYF
V: TRBV11-3; J: TRBJ1-2; size: few; D: .; DNA: TGTGCCAGCACCAAAGGCGGGGCCGCCGGGGGAGGAGGCTACACCTTC; CDR3: CASTKGGAAGGGGYTF
V: TRBV18; J: TRBJ2-5; size: .; D: .; DNA: TGTGCCAGCTCACCAGGGCAAGAGACCCAGTACTTC; CDR3: CASSPGQETQYF
V: TRBV5-4; J: TRBJ2-7; size: .; D: .; DNA: TGTGCCAGCAGCTTCACAGGGAGAGACTCCCCCGAGCAGTACTTC; CDR3: CASSFTGRDSPEQYF
V: TRBV6-1; J: TRBJ2-3; size: once; D: TRBD1; DNA: TGTGCCAGCAGTGGACAGGGTGCAGATACGCAGTATTTT; CDR3: CASSGQGADTQYF
V: TRBV19; J: TRBJ2-2; size: .; D: .; DNA: TGTGCCACCGGCGGCATGAACACCGGGGAGCTGTTTTTT; CDR3: CATGGMNTGELFF
V: TRBV5-4; J: TRBJ2-7; size: .; D: TRBD2; DNA: TGTGCCAGCAGCTGGGGACTAGCGGGCTCCTACGAGCAGTACTTC; CDR3: CASSWGLAGSYEQYF
V: TRBV28; J: TRBJ2-7; size: .; D: .; DNA: TGTGCCAGCAGTCCACCGGGCTACGAGCAGTACTTC; CDR3: CASSPPGYEQYF
V: TRBV5-1; J: TRBJ1-2; size: .; D: TRBD1; DNA: TGCGCCAGCAGACCTGACAGGGTCCAAGGCTACACCTTC; CDR3: CASRPDRVQGYTF
V: TRBV5-6; J: TRBJ2-7; size: .; D: .; DNA: TGTGCCAGCAGCTTGACTAGTCTCAGTTCCTACGAGCAGTACTTC; CDR3: CASSLTSLSSYEQYF
V: TRBV7-9; J: TRBJ1-1; size: .; D: TRBD1; DNA: TGTGCCAGCAGCTTAAACCCGGGGACAGCAAACACTGAAGCTTTCTTT; CDR3: CASSLNPGTANTEAFF
V: TRBV5-1; J: TRBJ2-1; size: .; D: TRBD2; DNA: TGCGCCAGCAGCCCCTTGACTAGCGGGACGGCCAATGAGCAGTTCTTC; CDR3: CASSPLTSGTANEQFF
V: TRBV29-1; J: TRBJ1-5; size: .; D: .; DNA: TGCAGCGTAGGGGCCAACAATCAGCCCCAGCATTTT; CDR3: CSVGANNQPQHF
V: TRBV19; J: TRBJ2-3; size: few; D: TRBD1; DNA: TGTGCCAGTAGTCCGGACAGGGGGCTAGGAGATACGCAGTATTTT; CDR3: CASSPDRGLGDTQYF
V: TRBV10-3; J: TRBJ1-4; size: .; D: .; DNA: TGTGCCATCAGGCCACGGACAGATGAAAAACTGTTTTTT; CDR3: CAIRPRTDEKLFF
V: TRBV6-6; J: TRBJ1-1; size: .; D: TRBD1; DNA: TGTGCCAGCAGTTATCGACAGGGCAACACTGAAGCTTTCTTT; CDR3: CASSYRQGNTEAFF
V: TRBV19; J: TRBJ2-7; size: once; D: TRBD2; DNA: TGTGCCAGTAGTACCCCCCGGGGGCTAACCGGGACTAGCGGGAGGGCCCACGAGCAGTACTTC; CDR3: CASSTPRGLTGTSGRAHEQYF
V: TRBV28; J: TRBJ1-5; size: .; D: .; DNA: TGTGCCAGCAGTGGGACCGCTACACGGCCCCAGCATTTT; CDR3: CASSGTATRPQHF
V: TRBV28; J: TRBJ1-2; size: .; D: .; DNA: TGTGCCAGCAGCCGTATGTCCCGGGGGGCCGGCTATGGCTACACCTTC; CDR3: CASSRMSRGAGYGYTF
V: TRBV4-1; J: TRBJ2-3; size: .; D: .; DNA: TGCGCCAGCAGCCTCCAATTACTACGCTCCACAGATACGCAGTATTTT; CDR3: CASSLQLLRSTDTQYF
V: TRBV9; J: TRBJ2-1; size: .; D: TRBD2; DNA: TGTGCCAGCAGCGTGACTAGCGGAAATGAGCAGTTCTTC; CDR3: CASSVTSGNEQFF
V: TRBV7-3; J: TRBJ2-4; size: .; D: .; DNA: TGTGCCAGCAGCTTAGGAAGCCCCAGGGGCATTCAGTACTTC; CDR3: CASSLGSPRGIQYF
V: TRBV11-2; J: TRBJ1-2; size: .; D: .; DNA: TGTGCCAGCAGCCGCGGGGATCCCAAGTATGGCTACACCTTC; CDR3: CASSRGDPKYGYTF
V: TRBV6-5; J: TRBJ2-2; size: few; D: .; DNA: TGTGCCAGCAGTTACGGGGACGGCTACACCGGGGAGCTGTTTTTT; CDR3: CASSYGDGYTGELFF
V: TRBV6-6; J: TRBJ1-4; size: once; D: TRBD1; DNA: TGTGCCAGCCTCGGATCCGCCAGGGGGCGCGAAAAACTGTTTTTT; CDR3: CASLGSARGREKLFF
V: TRBV7-9; J: TRBJ1-2; size: few; D: TRBD1; DNA: TGTGCCAGCAGCTTGGACAGGGTAGATGGCTACACCTTC; CDR3: CASSLDRVDGYTF
V: TRBV2; J: TRBJ2-4; size: .; D: .; DNA: TGTGCCAGCCACCCCGATGTAGCCAAAAACATTCAGTACTTC; CDR3: CASHPDVAKNIQYF